Listed below are T cell receptor beta chains from one sample, sequenced in a study of identifying expanded T cells in peripheral blood. Clones were sequenced by immunoSEQ multiplex PCR, and TCRdb holds only the in-frame ones, with some missing. The table includes 81,000 or so clones, over 80% detected once. Input material: blood. These receptors were collected from a person aged 18-70 years in good health. The CDR3 runs from the conserved cysteine through the conserved F or W. The order of the fields is V gene, J gene, clone size, D gene, CDR3 protein, CDR3 DNA. A D gene is named only where the DNA matches it firmly. Some rows have no size entry. The others give once, few or many, or a class for an expanded clone.

V: TRBV11-2; J: TRBJ2-7; size: -; D: -; CDR3: CASSLVGNYEQYF; DNA: TGTGCCAGCAGCTTAGTGGGGAACTACGAGCAGTACTTC
V: TRBV6-4; J: TRBJ2-1; size: -; D: TRBD2; CDR3: CASSKSGRANYNEQFF; DNA: TGTGCCAGCTCAAAGTCCGGGAGGGCCAACTACAATGAGCAGTTCTTC
V: TRBV19; J: TRBJ1-1; size: -; D: -; CDR3: CASSPGNPLVRGNTEAFF; DNA: TGTGCCAGTAGTCCGGGTAACCCGCTCGTAAGAGGGAACACTGAAGCTTTCTTT
V: TRBV28; J: TRBJ2-2; size: -; D: TRBD2; CDR3: CASSSGLAGGSSTGELFF; DNA: TGTGCCAGCAGTTCTGGACTAGCGGGAGGCTCCTCCACCGGGGAGCTGTTTTTT
V: TRBV29-1; J: TRBJ1-5; size: -; D: TRBD1; CDR3: CSVTAGTGVNQPQHF; DNA: TGCAGCGTTACAGCCGGGACAGGGGTCAATCAGCCCCAGCATTTT
V: TRBV18; J: TRBJ1-5; size: -; D: TRBD1; CDR3: CASSPGTGPNQPQHF; DNA: TGTGCCAGCTCACCAGGGACAGGGCCCAATCAGCCCCAGCATTTT
V: TRBV19; J: TRBJ2-2; size: few; D: -; CDR3: CASSSLGGRNTGELFF; DNA: TGTGCCAGTAGTTCCCTGGGGGGGCGCAACACCGGGGAGCTGTTTTTT
V: TRBV2; J: TRBJ2-3; size: -; D: -; CDR3: CASEKLGIDTDTQYF; DNA: TGTGCCAGTGAAAAACTAGGGATTGACACAGATACGCAGTATTTT
V: TRBV7-3; J: TRBJ2-1; size: -; D: -; CDR3: CASSSGVWNEQFF; DNA: TGTGCCAGCAGCTCGGGAGTGTGGAATGAGCAGTTCTTC
V: TRBV25-1; J: TRBJ2-6; size: -; D: -; CDR3: CASSEGPYSSGANVLTF; DNA: TGTGCCAGCAGTGAGGGTCCTTATAGCTCTGGGGCCAACGTCCTGACTTTC
V: TRBV28; J: TRBJ1-1; size: -; D: TRBD1; CDR3: CASSPHRQGNTEAFF; DNA: TGTGCCAGCAGCCCCCATAGACAGGGGAACACTGAAGCTTTCTTT
V: TRBV28; J: TRBJ2-2; size: once; D: TRBD1; CDR3: CASSLPLRDRNTGELFF; DNA: TGTGCCAGCAGTTTACCCCTCCGGGACAGAAACACCGGGGAGCTGTTTTTT
V: TRBV19; J: TRBJ2-1; size: -; D: TRBD1; CDR3: CASTGQGSHNEQFF; DNA: TGTGCCAGTACCGGACAGGGAAGTCATAATGAGCAGTTCTTC
V: TRBV7-2; J: TRBJ2-3; size: -; D: TRBD2; CDR3: CASSSSGISTDTQYF; DNA: TGTGCCAGCAGCTCTAGCGGGATTAGCACAGATACGCAGTATTTT
V: TRBV2; J: TRBJ2-1; size: -; D: TRBD2; CDR3: CASSDRTSGPYEQFF; DNA: TGTGCCAGCAGTGATAGGACTAGCGGGCCCTATGAGCAGTTCTTC
V: TRBV28; J: TRBJ2-1; size: -; D: TRBD2; CDR3: CASMTSGRNEQFF; DNA: TGTGCCAGCATGACTAGCGGGAGGAATGAGCAGTTCTTC
V: TRBV7-2; J: TRBJ1-1; size: -; D: -; CDR3: CASSLGGRLNTEAFF; DNA: TGTGCCAGCAGCTTAGGCGGGCGGCTGAACACTGAAGCTTTCTTT
V: TRBV10-3; J: TRBJ1-1; size: many; D: TRBD1; CDR3: CAISATSGTGLAEAFF; DNA: TGTGCCATCAGTGCAACCTCCGGGACAGGATTGGCTGAAGCTTTCTTT
V: TRBV19; J: TRBJ1-4; size: -; D: -; CDR3: CASSISSTNEKLFF; DNA: TGTGCCAGTAGTATATCCAGCACTAATGAAAAACTGTTTTTT
V: TRBV4-2; J: TRBJ2-7; size: -; D: TRBD1; CDR3: CASSQDRVSYEQYF; DNA: TGTGCCAGCAGCCAGGACAGGGTATCCTACGAGCAGTACTTC
V: TRBV10-1; J: TRBJ1-1; size: once; D: TRBD1; CDR3: CASSVRWRTGERKTEAFF; DNA: TGCGCCAGCAGTGTCAGATGGAGAACAGGGGAAAGGAAAACTGAAGCTTTCTTT
V: TRBV13; J: TRBJ2-7; size: -; D: -; CDR3: CASRLAVDRLKPEQYF; DNA: TGTGCCAGCAGATTAGCGGTGGACAGATTAAAACCCGAGCAGTACTTC
V: TRBV5-5; J: TRBJ2-7; size: -; D: -; CDR3: CASGVTLSSYEQYF; DNA: TGTGCCAGCGGGGTGACTCTAAGCTCCTACGAGCAGTACTTC
V: TRBV28; J: TRBJ1-2; size: few; D: -; CDR3: CASSLQAGQDEGYTF; DNA: TGTGCCAGCAGTTTGCAGGCAGGGCAGGACGAGGGCTACACCTTC
V: TRBV29-1; J: TRBJ1-4; size: -; D: -; CDR3: CSVGRGTNEKLFF; DNA: TGCAGCGTTGGCAGGGGAACTAATGAAAAACTGTTTTTT
V: TRBV7-9; J: TRBJ1-2; size: -; D: -; CDR3: CASSSINLGAGNGYTF; DNA: TGTGCCAGCAGCTCCATTAACCTGGGGGCAGGGAATGGCTACACCTTC
V: TRBV5-1; J: TRBJ1-1; size: -; D: TRBD1; CDR3: CASSLGGTGGWNTEAFF; DNA: TGCGCCAGCAGCTTGGGCGGGACAGGGGGCTGGAACACTGAAGCTTTCTTT
V: TRBV7-2; J: TRBJ1-2; size: -; D: -; CDR3: CASSLPTGSGYTF; DNA: TGTGCCAGCAGCTTACCAACCGGGTCGGGCTACACCTTC
V: TRBV10-3; J: TRBJ2-7; size: -; D: -; CDR3: CATRGGGPSSYEQYF; DNA: TGTGCCACCAGGGGTGGGGGGCCGAGCTCCTACGAGCAGTACTTC
V: TRBV2; J: TRBJ2-7; size: once; D: TRBD1; CDR3: CASSEGLGQVYEQYF; DNA: TGTGCCAGCAGTGAAGGGTTGGGACAGGTCTACGAGCAGTACTTC
V: TRBV4-3; J: TRBJ1-1; size: -; D: -; CDR3: CASSPKQMNTEAFF; DNA: TGCGCCAGCAGCCCAAAGCAGATGAACACTGAAGCTTTCTTT
V: TRBV5-4; J: TRBJ2-7; size: few; D: -; CDR3: CASSPTPDSYEQYF; DNA: TGTGCCAGCAGCCCAACCCCCGATTCCTACGAGCAGTACTTC
V: TRBV5-1; J: TRBJ2-7; size: medium-sized; D: -; CDR3: CASSLESFGGDLFRTQRSYEQYF; DNA: TGCGCCAGCAGCTTGGAATCGTTCGGCGGGGATCTTTTCCGTACGCAGAGGTCCTACGAGCAGTACTTC
V: TRBV18; J: TRBJ2-3; size: -; D: -; CDR3: CASSPMEGAIGTDTQYF; DNA: TGTGCCAGCTCACCGATGGAGGGGGCGATAGGGACAGATACGCAGTATTTT
V: TRBV9; J: TRBJ2-7; size: -; D: -; CDR3: CASSVRSGSSYEQYF; DNA: TGTGCCAGCAGCGTACGGAGCGGTAGCTCCTACGAGCAGTACTTC
V: TRBV18; J: TRBJ1-1; size: -; D: -; CDR3: CASSPQLADQGNTEAFF; DNA: TGTGCCAGCTCACCACAGTTGGCAGACCAAGGGAACACTGAAGCTTTCTTT
V: TRBV28; J: TRBJ1-2; size: -; D: -; CDR3: CASSTIDNYGYTF; DNA: TGTGCCAGCAGCACAATAGATAACTATGGCTACACCTTC
V: TRBV11-2; J: TRBJ2-3; size: -; D: -; CDR3: CASSLPHGRARNTQYF; DNA: TGTGCCAGCAGCCTTCCCCACGGACGGGCAAGAAATACGCAGTATTTT
V: TRBV11-2; J: TRBJ1-1; size: few; D: -; CDR3: CASSQTGMTEAFF; DNA: TGTGCCAGCAGCCAAACAGGTATGACTGAAGCTTTCTTT
V: TRBV6-1; J: TRBJ1-5; size: -; D: TRBD1; CDR3: CASSEGTGYTQPQHF; DNA: TGTGCCAGCAGTGAAGGGACAGGGTATACCCAGCCCCAGCATTTT
V: TRBV4-1; J: TRBJ2-7; size: -; D: -; CDR3: CASSQARGSVQYF; DNA: TGCGCCAGCAGCCAAGCTCGGGGGTCGGTTCAGTACTTC
V: TRBV19; J: TRBJ2-7; size: -; D: -; CDR3: CASSIVASLTYEQYF; DNA: TGTGCCAGTAGTATAGTAGCTTCCTTGACCTACGAGCAGTACTTC
V: TRBV6-5; J: TRBJ2-7; size: few; D: -; CDR3: CASSPDAGRDYEQYF; DNA: TGTGCCAGCAGCCCCGACGCGGGCCGCGATTACGAGCAGTACTTC
V: TRBV28; J: TRBJ2-1; size: -; D: TRBD2; CDR3: CASSQTGTSAYNEQFF; DNA: TGTGCCAGCAGCCAAACCGGGACTAGCGCTTACAATGAGCAGTTCTTC
V: TRBV27; J: TRBJ1-4; size: -; D: -; CDR3: CASSLRPGKGEKLFF; DNA: TGTGCCAGCAGTTTACGTCCAGGGAAAGGGGAAAAACTGTTTTTT
V: TRBV5-1; J: TRBJ2-1; size: -; D: -; CDR3: CASSFGLSPNEQFF; DNA: TGCGCCAGCAGCTTCGGGCTCAGTCCAAATGAGCAGTTCTTC
V: TRBV19; J: TRBJ2-7; size: -; D: -; CDR3: CASSTDRNRYEQYF; DNA: TGTGCCAGTAGTACCGACAGGAATCGCTACGAGCAGTACTTC
V: TRBV19; J: TRBJ2-5; size: -; D: -; CDR3: CASSIDLVETQYF; DNA: TGTGCCAGTAGTATAGACCTAGTGGAGACCCAGTACTTC
V: TRBV9; J: TRBJ1-2; size: -; D: -; CDR3: CASSVLMDVVGGYTF; DNA: TGTGCCAGCAGCGTTCTTATGGACGTCGTGGGAGGCTACACCTTC
V: TRBV18; J: TRBJ1-1; size: -; D: -; CDR3: CASSPLSLDRVYTEAFF; DNA: TGTGCCAGCTCACCGCTCTCCCTAGACAGAGTGTACACTGAAGCTTTCTTT
V: TRBV1; J: TRBJ2-3; size: -; D: -; CDR3: CTSSQDGGGEVVTPGTDTQYF; DNA: TGCACCAGCAGCCAAGATGGGGGAGGGGAGGTTGTGACTCCAGGCACAGATACGCAGTATTTT
V: TRBV7-9; J: TRBJ1-3; size: -; D: -; CDR3: CASSFQLAPGNTIYF; DNA: TGTGCCAGCAGCTTTCAGTTAGCCCCTGGAAACACCATATATTTT
V: TRBV28; J: TRBJ2-1; size: -; D: TRBD2; CDR3: CASSSNPGGSGGQFF; DNA: TGTGCCAGCAGTTCCAACCCGGGAGGCTCCGGGGGGCAGTTCTTC
V: TRBV19; J: TRBJ1-3; size: -; D: -; CDR3: CASRKVSSGNTIYF; DNA: TGTGCCAGTAGAAAGGTCAGCTCTGGAAACACCATATATTTT
V: TRBV7-2; J: TRBJ2-7; size: -; D: -; CDR3: CASSPLVGISYEQYF; DNA: TGTGCCAGCAGCCCACTCGTGGGAATCTCCTACGAGCAGTACTTC